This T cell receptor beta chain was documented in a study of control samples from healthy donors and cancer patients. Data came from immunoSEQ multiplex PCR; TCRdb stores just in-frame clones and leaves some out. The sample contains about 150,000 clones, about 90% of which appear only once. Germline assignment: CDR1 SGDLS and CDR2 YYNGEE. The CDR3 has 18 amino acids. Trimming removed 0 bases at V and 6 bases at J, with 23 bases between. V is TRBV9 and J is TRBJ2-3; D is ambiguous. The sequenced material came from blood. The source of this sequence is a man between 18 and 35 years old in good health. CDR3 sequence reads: CASSVEGTRPSTWDTQYF. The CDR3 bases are TGTGCCAGCAGCGTAGAGGGAACCAGACCCTCCACATGGGATACGCAGTATTTT. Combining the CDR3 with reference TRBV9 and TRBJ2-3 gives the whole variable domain DSGVTQTPKHLITATGQRVTLRCSPRSGDLSVYWYQQSLDQGLQFLIQYYNGEERAKGNILERFSAQQFPDLHSELNLSSLELGDSALYFCASSVEGTRPSTWDTQYFGPGTRLTVL.